Here is one T cell receptor (beta chain) with its context. Antigen: not known. The data were produced by immunoSEQ multiplex PCR, yet TCRdb's version contains in-frame clones alone and is incomplete. This sample has roughly 170,000 clones, with approximately 80% found just once. These data come from a study of cytotoxic CD8 clonotypes in ibrutinib-treated CLL. Findings and caveats of the study: Clonality measured at baseline exceeded age-matched healthy donors, tracking circulating CD8+ T-cell counts. Clonality, elevated at ibrutinib response, dropped back toward baseline at progression.

Between the trimmed V and J ends, which lost 3 bases and 2 bases, there was a span of 8 bases. CDR1 and CDR2 from the germline V gene are MNHNS and SASEGT. This CDR3 region has 13 residues. The source was PBMCs, collected after 24 months of ibrutinib treatment. The chain carries TRBV6-1 and TRBJ2-7; unclear D gene. This clonotype originated in a human donor with chronic lymphocytic leukemia. This chain's CDR3 is CASSDLLPYEQYF. CDR3 DNA: TGTGCCAGCAGTGATCTGCTTCCCTACGAGCAGTACTTC.